These 18 T cell receptor beta chains were all obtained from the same sample, sequenced in a study of T cell repertoires in ileal Crohn's disease. The data were produced by immunoSEQ multiplex PCR, yet TCRdb's version contains in-frame clones alone and is incomplete. The sample lists 15,000 to 20,000 clones, approximately 70% seen once, with 4% to 5% in the top ten. The time point here: neoterminal ileum biopsy at postoperative endoscopy, about 6 months after surgery. The material sequenced was ileal tissue. All receptors come from an adult with Crohn's disease.

The chain uses TRBV4-1 and TRBJ1-5; a possible D gene is TRBD1 (6 bases). V was trimmed by 0 bases and J by 7 bases, leaving 19 bases between them. The CDR3 has 17 amino acids. Germline-derived CDR1 and CDR2 are MGHRA and YSYEKL. The CDR3 DNA follows: TGCGCCAGCAGCCAAGATTGGTTACAGGGAGTTCGGCAGCCCCAGCATTTT. Amino acid sequence: CASSQDWLQGVRQPQHF.

This clone was seen a handful of times. This chain connects TRBV18 to TRBJ1-4, with a possible D match to TRBD1 (6 bases). V was shortened by 0 bases and J by 7 bases, with 18 bases between the two germline ends. The CDR3 contains 17 residues. Germline CDR1 and CDR2: KGHSH and LQKENI. The CDR3 bases are TGTGCCAGCTCACCACCAGGGGCCGACAGGTTGGGTGAAAAACTGTTTTTT. Its protein product is CASSPPGADRLGEKLFF.

J is TRBJ1-3 and V is TRBV5-6; D perhaps matches TRBD1 (5 bases). CDR3 length: 14 amino acids. The V gene's germline CDR1 is SGHDT and CDR2 YYEEEE. Trimming took 4 bases from V and 0 from J, leaving 8 bases between them. The CDR3 DNA reads as TGTGCCAGCAGCCGACAGAGCTCTGGAAACACCATATATTTT. It specifies CASSRQSSGNTIYF.

V usage is TRBV20-1 and J usage is TRBJ2-3; possibly TRBD2 for D (5 bases). Per the germline V gene, CDR1 is DFQATT and CDR2 is SNEGSKA (reference sequence). V gave up 6 bases and J gave up 6 bases, with 10 bases separating them. This CDR3 contains 11 residues. In DNA, the CDR3 is TGCAGTGCGCGGGCCCTCGATACGCAGTATTTT. Translating gives CSARALDTQYF.

The chain recombines TRBV30 with TRBJ1-1; TRBD1 might be the D (5 bases). From germline, CDR1 is GTSNPN and CDR2 SVGIG (reference sequence). The CDR3 sequence is 14 residues long. V lost 2 bases and J lost 11, with 21 bases in between. In DNA form, the CDR3 reads TGTGCCTGGAGTCCCCAATGGCGGGGGTCGAAGGCTTTCTTT. Protein: CAWSPQWRGSKAFF.

The table lists this clone with a few counts. This chain joins TRBV30 and TRBJ1-5, with D uncertain. This CDR3 has 14 residues. The germline V and J ends were trimmed by 0 bases and 3 bases, with 9 bases remaining between them. Germline V lookup: CDR1 GTSNPN, CDR2 SVGIG (reference sequence). Written as DNA, the CDR3 is TGTGCCTGGAGTGTCTCGGGTTCCAATCAGCCCCAGCATTTT. Protein: CAWSVSGSNQPQHF. Filled out from reference TRBV30 and TRBJ1-5, the complete variable domain reads SQTIHQWPATLVQPVGSPLSLECTVEGTSNPNLYWYRQAAGRGLQLLFYSVGIGQISSEVPQNLSASRPQDRQFILSSKKLLLSDSGFYLCAWSVSGSNQPQHFGDGTRLSIL.

The V call is TRBV9, the J call TRBJ1-2, with D perhaps matching TRBD1 (5 bases). V was cut by 4 bases and J by 4 bases, with 8 bases left in between. Germline values: CDR1 SGDLS, CDR2 YYNGEE. This CDR3 spans 12 amino acids. DNA of the CDR3: TGTGCCAGCAGCCGGACAAGCTATGGCTACACCTTC. This sequence encodes CASSRTSYGYTF.

The V call is TRBV30, the J call TRBJ2-3; TRBD2 matches at 14 bases. In germline, CDR1 is GTSNPN, CDR2 SVGIG (reference sequence). The CDR3 is 12 amino acids. CDR3: CAGTSGSDTQYF. In DNA, the CDR3 is TGTGCTGGGACTAGCGGGAGTGATACGCAGTATTTT.

This clone was seen only a few times. V is TRBV6-6 and J is TRBJ1-3; unclear D gene. Germline values: CDR1 MNHNY, CDR2 SVGAGI (reference sequence). The CDR3 sequence is 14 residues long. Trimming stripped 2 bases from V and 2 bases from J, with 7 bases between. The chain's CDR3 is CASSYPRAGNTIYF. CDR3 coding DNA: TGTGCCAGCAGTTACCCCCGAGCTGGAAACACCATATATTTT.

This clone was detected once. The chain employs TRBV7-9 and TRBJ2-2; TRBD2 aligns across 8 bases. The junction had 6 bases not matched to a gene; V was cut back by 5 bases and J by 4 bases. CDR1 and CDR2 (germline): SEHNR, FQNEAQ (reference sequence). The CDR3 loop spans 15 amino acids. DNA of the CDR3: TGTGCCAGCAGCCCCGGGACTAGTTTCACCGGGGAGCTGTTTTTT. It encodes CASSPGTSFTGELFF.

The sample holds a few counts of this clone. In nucleotides, the CDR3 is TGTGCCAGCTGGGGGACAGAAAAACTGTTTTTT. This translates into CASWGTEKLFF. The J gene is TRBJ1-4, the V gene TRBV2, with D possibly matching TRBD1 (6 bases). The CDR3 sequence is 11 residues long. Per germline, CDR1 SNHLY and CDR2 FYNNEI. Trimming left V 8 bases short and J 8 bases short, with 9 bases between.

V usage is TRBV19 and J usage is TRBJ2-3, with TRBD2 matching 7 bases. The germline gives CDR1 LNHDA, CDR2 SQIVND (reference sequence). The length of the CDR3 is 14 residues. V was clipped by 10 bases and J by 0 bases; unmatched bases: 7. For the CDR3, the DNA is TGTGCCACCCCCGGGCGGGGGAGCACAGATACGCAGTATTTT. Protein product: CATPGRGSTDTQYF.

The chain recombines TRBV20-1 with TRBJ1-2; TRBD1 matches at 7 bases. V trimming: 5 bases; J trimming: 7 bases; junction bases outside the gene matches: 4. CDR1 is DFQATT, CDR2 SNEGSKA, per germline (reference sequence). The CDR3 loop spans 11 amino acids. This CDR3 reads CSAGQVVGYTF. CDR3 nucleotide sequence: TGCAGTGCTGGACAGGTAGTTGGCTACACCTTC.

V gene TRBV5-1 combines with J gene TRBJ1-2, with D tentatively TRBD1 (5 bases). Germline V CDR1 and CDR2: SGHRS, YFSETQ. CDR3 length: 13 residues. The V end lost 6 bases, the J end lost 2 bases, and 11 bases lay between the germline ends. The chain's CDR3 is CASTPAGNYGYTF. As DNA, the CDR3 is TGCGCCAGCACCCCGGCAGGGAACTATGGCTACACCTTC.

The rearrangement joins TRBV18 to TRBJ1-4; no definite D call. This CDR3 region has 14 residues. CDR1 KGHSH and CDR2 LQKENI come from the germline V gene. The ends were cut back, 4 bases at V and 5 bases at J, with 11 bases in the middle. CDR3 in DNA: TGTGCCAGCTCACTCGGGAATCCCAATGAAAAACTGTTTTTT. Translating gives CASSLGNPNEKLFF.

The rearrangement links TRBV5-1 to TRBJ2-5; D is ambiguous. V shed 3 bases and J shed 7 bases, with 10 bases lying between them. The CDR3 runs 12 residues. Germline V CDR1 and CDR2: SGHRS, YFSETQ. This CDR3 is CASSSLTRTQYF. CDR3 bases: TGCGCCAGCAGCTCCCTGACTCGGACCCAGTACTTC.

The genes are TRBV19 and TRBJ2-7, with D unresolved. CDR3 length: 13 residues. The germline V and J ends were trimmed by 3 bases and 2 bases, with 8 bases remaining between them. Germline CDR1 reads LNHDA; CDR2 reads SQIVND (reference sequence). The CDR3 loop is CASSMAPAYEQYF. In DNA, the CDR3 is TGTGCCAGTAGTATGGCACCCGCCTACGAGCAGTACTTC.

This chain joins TRBV18 and TRBJ1-1; the D gene is possibly TRBD1 (5 bases). The CDR3 is made up of 14 amino acids. The V gene lost 3 bases and the J gene lost 4 bases, with 12 bases spanning the gap. The germline V gene has CDR1 KGHSH and CDR2 LQKENI. The CDR3 DNA reads TGTGCCAGCTCACCCCCCGGGGGTACCACTGAAGCTTTCTTT. This encodes CASSPPGGTTEAFF.